This T cell receptor (beta chain) was found in a study of neurological immune-mediated disorders. This clonotype was picked up many times. The V gene lost 6 bases and the J gene lost 0 bases, with 11 bases spanning the gap. The germline V gene encodes CDR1 MDHEN and CDR2 SYDVKM. The CDR3 contains 14 residues. Every sequencing run produced over 160 million TCR-beta sequences that came from 15-18 subjects. TCRdb recomputed calls from the 5' RACE reads with MiXCR, one row per CDR3 protein. The sample holds approximately 77,000 distinct CDR3 sequences, under 10% seen once. V usage is TRBV28 and J usage is TRBJ1-1, with D possibly TRBD1 on 5 matching bases. The clonotype comes from a man aged 50 to 59 in good health. What was sequenced was PBMCs. In nucleotides, the CDR3 is TGTGCCAGCAGGATGACAGCTCTGAACACTGAAGCTTTCTTT. Translating gives CASRMTALNTEAFF.